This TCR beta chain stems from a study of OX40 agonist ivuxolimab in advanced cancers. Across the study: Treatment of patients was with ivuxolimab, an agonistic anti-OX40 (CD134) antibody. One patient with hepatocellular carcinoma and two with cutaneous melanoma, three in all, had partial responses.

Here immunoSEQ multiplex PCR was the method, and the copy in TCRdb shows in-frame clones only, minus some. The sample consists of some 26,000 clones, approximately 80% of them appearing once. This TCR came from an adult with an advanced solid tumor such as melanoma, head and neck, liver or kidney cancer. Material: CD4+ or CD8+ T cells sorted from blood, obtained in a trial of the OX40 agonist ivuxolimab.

CDR3 in DNA: TGTGCCCAGGGTTGGCAGGGAGGCTACACCTTC. Translated: CAQGWQGGYTF. The chain has TRBV2 and TRBJ1-2, with D possibly matching TRBD1 (5 bases). Germline lookup yields CDR1 SNHLY and CDR2 FYNNEI. The length of the CDR3 is 11 residues. V lost 11 bases and J lost 8, with 15 bases in between.